Shown below are 8 T cell receptor beta chains from a single sample sequenced in a study of Graves' ophthalmopathy and Graves' hyperthyroidism. The study amplified TCR beta CDR3 regions using RNA transcripts. After a first-round RT-PCR with HTBI primers, a second-round multiplex PCR was run. TCRdb reprocessed the multiplex PCR reads via MiXCR and lists one record per CDR3 protein. The sample carries a few hundred thousand distinct CDR3 sequences, about 18% recorded once. Source material: peripheral blood. These receptors were collected from an adult woman with stable Graves' hyperthyroidism.

Ten or more counts support this clonotype. J is TRBJ2-2 and V is TRBV20-1; the D is unclear. The CDR3 is 12 amino acids. Germline V gene sequence: CDR1 DFQATT, CDR2 SNEGSKA (reference sequence). V was cut by 7 bases and J by 1 base, with 7 bases left in between. The CDR3 spells CSGHQNTGELFF. The CDR3 region has the DNA TGCAGTGGGCACCAGAACACCGGGGAGCTGTTTTTT.

The chain couples TRBV6-1 to TRBJ1-5; D may be TRBD1 (6 bases). The CDR3 extends over 13 amino acids. Germline CDR1 is MNHNS and CDR2 is SASEGT. V was pared by 5 bases and J by 6 bases, with 11 bases between. The CDR3 region is CASSTGNGQPQHF. The DNA of the CDR3 is TGTGCCAGCAGTACAGGGAACGGTCAGCCCCAGCATTTT.

The V gene is TRBV5-1, the J gene TRBJ1-2, with 9 positions matching TRBD1. The CDR3 sequence is 14 residues long. V was clipped by 2 bases and J by 6 bases; unmatched bases: 5. Germline loops: CDR1 SGHRS, CDR2 YFSETQ. CDR3 bases: TGCGCCAGCAGCTTAACAGGGGGCTTTGATGGCTACACCTTC. It encodes CASSLTGGFDGYTF.

The chain joins TRBV12-3 or TRBV12-4 to TRBJ1-1; the D gene is possibly TRBD1 (5 bases). The CDR3 is made up of 11 amino acids. Trimming cost V 6 bases and J 11 bases, with 13 bases left between them. The CDR3 DNA is TGTGCCAGCAGGTCGTCGGGGCGGGCTTTCTTT. Residues: CASRSSGRAFF.

Ten or more counts support this clonotype. This chain uses TRBV28 with TRBJ1-1, with a weak D call TRBD1 (6 bases). The V end was cut by 6 bases, the J end by 6 bases, with 20 bases between. Germline loops: CDR1 MDHEN, CDR2 SYDVKM. The CDR3 has 15 residues. This CDR3 reads CASSHPSGTPPEAFF. In DNA form, the CDR3 reads TGTGCCAGCAGCCACCCCTCCGGGACACCCCCTGAAGCTTTCTTT. The variable domain in full, completed from reference TRBV28 and TRBJ1-1, reads DVKVTQSSRYLVKRTGEKVFLECVQDMDHENMFWYRQDPGLGLRLIYFSYDVKMKEKGDIPEGYSVSREKKERFSLILESASTNQTSMYLCASSHPSGTPPEAFFGQGTRLTVV.

This clonotype was observed many times. The chain joins TRBV11-1 to TRBJ2-7; TRBD1 or TRBD2 may be the D gene (5 bases each). The germline V and J ends were trimmed by 5 bases and 5 bases, with 16 bases remaining between them. CDR3 size: 14 residues. Germline V gives CDR1 SGHAT, CDR2 FQDESV (reference sequence). CDR3 sequence reads: CASSTRDLGDEQYF. The DNA of the CDR3 is TGTGCCAGCAGCACTCGGGACCTCGGCGACGAGCAGTACTTC.

This clonotype was recorded a few times. A much more abundant neighbour one base away suggests this may be a read error. The V and J genes are TRBV30 and TRBJ2-2; tentative D call: TRBD2 (5 bases). The CDR3 extends over 13 amino acids. Germline V lookup: CDR1 GTSNPN, CDR2 SVGIG (reference sequence). CDR3 in DNA: TGTGCCTGGAGTACCGGTAACACCGGGGAGCTGTGTTTT. Translated: CAWSTGNTGELCF.

There are many counts of this clonotype. The chain links TRBV6-5 to TRBJ2-7; 8 nucleotides match TRBD1. Germline loops: CDR1 MNHEY, CDR2 SVGAGI. The CDR3 consists of 15 residues. V lost 4 bases, J lost 3 bases, and 8 bases stayed unmatched. In DNA form, the CDR3 reads TGTGCCAGCAGTTCCCATGGGACAGGAAACTACGAGCAGTACTTC. Protein: CASSSHGTGNYEQYF.